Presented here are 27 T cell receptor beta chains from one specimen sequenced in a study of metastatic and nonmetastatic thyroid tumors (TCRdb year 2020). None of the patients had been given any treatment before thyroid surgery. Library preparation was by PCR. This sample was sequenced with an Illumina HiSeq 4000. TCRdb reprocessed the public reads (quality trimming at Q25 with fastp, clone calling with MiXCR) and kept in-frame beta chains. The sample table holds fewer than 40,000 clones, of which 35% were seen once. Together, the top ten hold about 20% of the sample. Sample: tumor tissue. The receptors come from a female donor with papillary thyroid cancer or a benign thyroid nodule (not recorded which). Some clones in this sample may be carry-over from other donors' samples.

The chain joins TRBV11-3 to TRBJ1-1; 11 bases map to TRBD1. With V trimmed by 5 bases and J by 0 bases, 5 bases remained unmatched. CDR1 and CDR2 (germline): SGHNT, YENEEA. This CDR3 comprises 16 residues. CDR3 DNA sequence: TGTGCCAGCAGCCAAGGACAGGGGGCAATGAACACTGAAGCTTTCTTT. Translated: CASSQGQGAMNTEAFF.

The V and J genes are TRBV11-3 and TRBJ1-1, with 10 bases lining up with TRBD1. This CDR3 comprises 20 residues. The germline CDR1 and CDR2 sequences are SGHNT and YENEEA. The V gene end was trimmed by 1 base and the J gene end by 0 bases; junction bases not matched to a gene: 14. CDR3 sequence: CASSLGGGTGEAGLNTEAFF. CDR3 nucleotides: TGTGCCAGCAGCTTAGGTGGCGGGACAGGGGAGGCTGGGCTGAACACTGAAGCTTTCTTT.

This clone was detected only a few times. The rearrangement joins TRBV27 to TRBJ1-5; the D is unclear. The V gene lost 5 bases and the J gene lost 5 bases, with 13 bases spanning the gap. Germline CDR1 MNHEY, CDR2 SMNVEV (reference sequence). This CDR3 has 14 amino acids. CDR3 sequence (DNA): TGTGCCAGCAGTCCCACCCAGGTGGATCAGCCCCAGCATTTT. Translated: CASSPTQVDQPQHF.

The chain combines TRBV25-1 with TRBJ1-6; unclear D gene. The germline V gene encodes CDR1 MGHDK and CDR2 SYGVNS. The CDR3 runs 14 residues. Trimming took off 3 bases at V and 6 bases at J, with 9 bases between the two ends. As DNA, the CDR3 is TGTGCCAGCAGTGAGGAACAGCCTAATTCACCCCTCCACTTT. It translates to CASSEEQPNSPLHF. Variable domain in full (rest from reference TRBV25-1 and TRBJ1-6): EADIYQTPRYLVIGTGKKITLECSQTMGHDKMYWYQQDPGMELHLIHYSYGVNSTEKGDLSSESTVSRIRTEHFPLTLESARPSHTSQYLCASSEEQPNSPLHFGNGTRLTVT.

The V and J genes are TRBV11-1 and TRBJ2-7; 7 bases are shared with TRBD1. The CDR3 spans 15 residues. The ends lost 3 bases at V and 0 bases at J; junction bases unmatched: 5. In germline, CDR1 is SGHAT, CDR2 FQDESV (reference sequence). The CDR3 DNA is TGTGCCAGCAGCTTGACCGCAGGGGGCTCCTACGAGCAGTACTTC. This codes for CASSLTAGGSYEQYF. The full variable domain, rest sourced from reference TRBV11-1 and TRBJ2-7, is EAEVAQSPRYKITEKSQAVAFWCDPISGHATLYWYRQILGQGPELLVQFQDESVVDDSQLPKDRFSAERLKGVDSTLKIQPAELGDSAMYLCASSLTAGGSYEQYFGPGTRLTVT.

The DNA of the CDR3 is TGCGCCAGCAGCTTGGAGGGACGGTCATCTGGAAACACCATATATTTT. This codes for CASSLEGRSSGNTIYF. This sequence joins TRBV5-1 and TRBJ1-3; TRBD1 is a possible D gene (5 bases). The CDR3 is 16 residues long. V lost 0 bases to trimming and J lost 1 base, with 11 bases between them. Germline values: CDR1 SGHRS, CDR2 YFSETQ.

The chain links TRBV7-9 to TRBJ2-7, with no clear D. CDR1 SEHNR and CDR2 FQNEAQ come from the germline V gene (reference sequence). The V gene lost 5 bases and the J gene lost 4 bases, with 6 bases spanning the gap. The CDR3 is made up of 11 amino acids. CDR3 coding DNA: TGTGCCAGCAGCACGGGTTACGAGCAGTACTTC. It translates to CASSTGYEQYF.

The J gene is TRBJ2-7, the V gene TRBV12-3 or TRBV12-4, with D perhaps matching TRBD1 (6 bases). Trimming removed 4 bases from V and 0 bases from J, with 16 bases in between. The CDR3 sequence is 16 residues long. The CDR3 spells CASSSSSRGNSYEQYF. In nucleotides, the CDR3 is TGTGCCAGCAGTTCCTCTAGCAGGGGTAACTCCTACGAGCAGTACTTC.

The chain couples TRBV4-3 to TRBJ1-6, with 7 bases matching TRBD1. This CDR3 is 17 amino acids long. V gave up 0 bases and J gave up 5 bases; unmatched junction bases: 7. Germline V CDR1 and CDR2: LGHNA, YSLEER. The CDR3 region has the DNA TGCGCCAGCAGCCAAGATGGTGGGACAGAGGATAATTCACCCCTCCACTTT. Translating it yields CASSQDGGTEDNSPLHF.

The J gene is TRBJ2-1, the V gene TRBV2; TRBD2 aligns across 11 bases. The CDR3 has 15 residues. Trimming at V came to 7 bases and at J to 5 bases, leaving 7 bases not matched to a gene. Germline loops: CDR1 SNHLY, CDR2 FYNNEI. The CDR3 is CASKKLAGGNNEQFF. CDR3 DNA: TGTGCCAGCAAAAAGCTAGCGGGAGGCAACAATGAGCAGTTCTTC.

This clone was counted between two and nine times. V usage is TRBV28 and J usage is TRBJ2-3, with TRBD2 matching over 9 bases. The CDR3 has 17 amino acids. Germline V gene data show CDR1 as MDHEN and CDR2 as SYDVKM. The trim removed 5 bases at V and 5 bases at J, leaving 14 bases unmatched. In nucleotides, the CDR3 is TGTGCCAGCAGTCCATTGACTAGCGGAACACGGGAAGATACGCAGTATTTT. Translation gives CASSPLTSGTREDTQYF.

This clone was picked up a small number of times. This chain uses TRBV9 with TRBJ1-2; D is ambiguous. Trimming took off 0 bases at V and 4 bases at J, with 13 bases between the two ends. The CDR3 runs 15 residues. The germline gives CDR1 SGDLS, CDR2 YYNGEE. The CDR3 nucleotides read TGTGCCAGCAGCGTAGAGGGCAGCTTGAGCTATGGCTACACCTTC. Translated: CASSVEGSLSYGYTF.

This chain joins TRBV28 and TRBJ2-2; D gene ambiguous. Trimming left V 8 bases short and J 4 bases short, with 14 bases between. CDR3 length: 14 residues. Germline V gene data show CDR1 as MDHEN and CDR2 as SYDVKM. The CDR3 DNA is TGTGCCAGCCTTAGGACCCGCGGCACCGGGGAGCTGTTTTTT. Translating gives CASLRTRGTGELFF.

The chain's CDR3 is CASSPRGLRGYGYTF. CDR3 DNA: TGCGCCAGCAGCCCTCGCGGTCTTCGGGGCTATGGCTACACCTTC. The chain joins TRBV4-3 to TRBJ1-2; D is uncertain. Trimming cost V 4 bases and J 4 bases, with 16 bases left between them. The CDR3 contains 15 residues. Germline V gene lookup returns CDR1 LGHNA and CDR2 YSLEER.

The CDR3 DNA follows: TGTGCCAGTAGTAGGTACTCCTTTGCTAACTATGGCTACACCTTC. Its protein product is CASSRYSFANYGYTF. The chain joins TRBV19 to TRBJ1-2; D remains ambiguous. Germline V gives CDR1 LNHDA, CDR2 SQIVND (reference sequence). Trimming removed 4 bases at V and 0 bases at J, with 12 bases between. The CDR3 loop spans 15 amino acids.

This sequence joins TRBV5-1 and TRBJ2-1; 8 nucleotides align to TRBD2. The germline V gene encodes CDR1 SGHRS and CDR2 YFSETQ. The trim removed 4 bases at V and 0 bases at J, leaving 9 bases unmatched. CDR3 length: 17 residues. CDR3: CASSGRASGYSYNEQFF. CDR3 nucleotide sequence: TGCGCCAGCAGCGGTCGGGCTAGCGGGTACTCCTACAATGAGCAGTTCTTC.

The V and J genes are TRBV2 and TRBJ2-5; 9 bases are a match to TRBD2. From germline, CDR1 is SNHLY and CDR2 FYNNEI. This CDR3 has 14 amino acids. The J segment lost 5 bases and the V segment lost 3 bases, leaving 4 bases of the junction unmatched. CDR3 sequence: CASSEGGGVETQYF. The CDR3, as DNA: TGTGCCAGCAGTGAGGGCGGGGGGGTGGAGACCCAGTACTTC.

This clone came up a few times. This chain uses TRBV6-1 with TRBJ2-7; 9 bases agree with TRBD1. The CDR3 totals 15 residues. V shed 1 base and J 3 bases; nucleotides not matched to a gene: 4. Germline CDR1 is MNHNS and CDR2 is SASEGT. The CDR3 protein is CASSEVGTGYYEQYF. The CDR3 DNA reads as TGTGCCAGCAGTGAAGTCGGGACAGGGTACTACGAGCAGTACTTC.

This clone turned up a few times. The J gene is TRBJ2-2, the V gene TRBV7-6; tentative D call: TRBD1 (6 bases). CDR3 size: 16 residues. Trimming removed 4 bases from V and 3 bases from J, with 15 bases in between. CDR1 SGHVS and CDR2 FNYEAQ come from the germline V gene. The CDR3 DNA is TGTGCCAGCAGCTCCCAAGGGACACTCTACACCGGGGAGCTGTTTTTT. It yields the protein CASSSQGTLYTGELFF.

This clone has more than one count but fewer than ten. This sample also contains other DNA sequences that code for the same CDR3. CDR3 amino acids: CASSPGLAGELFF. CDR3 DNA: TGTGCCAGCAGTCCCGGACTCGCCGGGGAGCTGTTTTTT. The chain has TRBV12-3 or TRBV12-4 and TRBJ2-2, with a tentative D call TRBD2 (5 bases). The CDR3 covers 13 residues. Trimming stripped 5 bases from V and 6 bases from J, with 10 bases between.

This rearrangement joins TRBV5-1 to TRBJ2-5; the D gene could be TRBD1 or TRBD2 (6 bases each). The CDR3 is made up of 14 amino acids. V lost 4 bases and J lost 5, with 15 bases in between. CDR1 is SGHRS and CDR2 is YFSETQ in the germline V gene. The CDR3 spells CASSPVGGGETQYF. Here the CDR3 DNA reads TGCGCCAGCAGCCCGGTGGGGGGCGGTGAGACCCAGTACTTC.

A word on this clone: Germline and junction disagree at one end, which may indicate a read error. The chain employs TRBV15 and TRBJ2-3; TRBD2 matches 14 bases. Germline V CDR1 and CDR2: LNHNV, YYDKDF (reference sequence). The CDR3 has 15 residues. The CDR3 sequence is CATSREGTSGGTQYF. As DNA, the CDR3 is TGTGCCACCAGCAGAGAAGGGACTAGCGGGGGTACGCAATATTTT.

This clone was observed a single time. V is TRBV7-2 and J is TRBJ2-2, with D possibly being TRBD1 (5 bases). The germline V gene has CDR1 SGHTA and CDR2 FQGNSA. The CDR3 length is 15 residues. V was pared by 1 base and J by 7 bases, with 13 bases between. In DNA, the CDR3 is TGTGCCAGCAGCTTAGTAGCAGGGATTGACGGGGAGCTGTTTTTT. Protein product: CASSLVAGIDGELFF.

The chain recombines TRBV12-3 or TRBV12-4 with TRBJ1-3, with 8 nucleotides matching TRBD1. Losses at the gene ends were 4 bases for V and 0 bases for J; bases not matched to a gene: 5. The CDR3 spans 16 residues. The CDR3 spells CASSSRQGASGNTIYF. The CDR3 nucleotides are TGTGCCAGCAGTTCGAGGCAGGGGGCCTCTGGAAACACCATATATTTT.

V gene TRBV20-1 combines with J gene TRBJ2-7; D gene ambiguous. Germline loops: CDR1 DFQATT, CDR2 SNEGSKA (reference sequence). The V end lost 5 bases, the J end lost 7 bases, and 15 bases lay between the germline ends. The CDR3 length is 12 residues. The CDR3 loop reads CSAPSEAGEQYF. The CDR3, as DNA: TGCAGTGCTCCCTCCGAGGCAGGTGAGCAGTACTTC.

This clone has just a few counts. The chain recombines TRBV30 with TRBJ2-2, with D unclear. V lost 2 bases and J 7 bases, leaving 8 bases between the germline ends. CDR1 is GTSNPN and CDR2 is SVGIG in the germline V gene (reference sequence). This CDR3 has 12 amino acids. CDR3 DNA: TGTGCCTGGAGTCGGGTTATCGGGGAGCTGTTTTTT. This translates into CAWSRVIGELFF.

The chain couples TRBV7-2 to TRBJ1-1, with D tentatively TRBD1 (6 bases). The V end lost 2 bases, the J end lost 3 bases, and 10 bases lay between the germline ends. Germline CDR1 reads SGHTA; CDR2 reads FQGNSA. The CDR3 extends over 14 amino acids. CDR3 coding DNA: TGTGCCAGCAGCTTATTAAGGGGGGACACTGAAGCTTTCTTT. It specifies CASSLLRGDTEAFF.